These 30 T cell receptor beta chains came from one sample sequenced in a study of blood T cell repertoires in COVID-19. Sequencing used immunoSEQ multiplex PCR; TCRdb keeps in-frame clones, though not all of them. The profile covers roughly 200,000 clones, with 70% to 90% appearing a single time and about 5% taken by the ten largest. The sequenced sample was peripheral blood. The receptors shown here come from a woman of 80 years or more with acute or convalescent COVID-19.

The CDR3 region is CATSRDHGRGYGYTF. CDR3 in DNA: TGTGCCACCAGCAGAGATCACGGGAGGGGGTATGGCTACACCTTC. V and J are TRBV15 and TRBJ1-2; tentatively, D is TRBD1 (6 bases). The CDR3 covers 15 residues. Germline loops: CDR1 LNHNV, CDR2 YYDKDF (reference sequence). V was cut by 0 bases and J by 5 bases, with 13 bases left in between.

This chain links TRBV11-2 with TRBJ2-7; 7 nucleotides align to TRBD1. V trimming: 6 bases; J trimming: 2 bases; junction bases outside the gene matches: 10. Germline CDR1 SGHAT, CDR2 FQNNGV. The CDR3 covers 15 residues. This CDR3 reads CASRPGRTGPYEQYF. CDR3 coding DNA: TGTGCCAGCAGGCCGGGGCGGACAGGTCCCTACGAGCAGTACTTC. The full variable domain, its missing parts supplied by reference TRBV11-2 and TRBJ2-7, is EAGVAQSPRYKIIEKRQSVAFWCNPISGHATLYWYQQILGQGPKLLIQFQNNGVVDDSQLPKDRFSAERLKGVDSTLKIQPAKLEDSAVYLCASRPGRTGPYEQYFGPGTRLTVT.

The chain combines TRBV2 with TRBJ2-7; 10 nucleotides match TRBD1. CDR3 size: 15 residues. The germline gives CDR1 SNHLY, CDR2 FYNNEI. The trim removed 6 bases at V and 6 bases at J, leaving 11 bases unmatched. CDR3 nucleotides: TGTGCCAGCAGGGCCGGGACAGGGGTGTTCGGCGAGCAGTACTTC. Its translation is CASRAGTGVFGEQYF.

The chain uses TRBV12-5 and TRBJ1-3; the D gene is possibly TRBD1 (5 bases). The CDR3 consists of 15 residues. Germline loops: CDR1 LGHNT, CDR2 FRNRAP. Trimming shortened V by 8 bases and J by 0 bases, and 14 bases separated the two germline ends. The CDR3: CASRRGPISGNTIYF. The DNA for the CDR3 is TGTGCTAGTCGGCGGGGACCTATCTCTGGAAACACCATATATTTT.

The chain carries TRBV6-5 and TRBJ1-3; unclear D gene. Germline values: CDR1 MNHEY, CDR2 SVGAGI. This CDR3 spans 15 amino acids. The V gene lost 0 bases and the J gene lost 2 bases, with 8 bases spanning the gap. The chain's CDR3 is CASSYSSFAGNTIYF. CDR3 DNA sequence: TGTGCCAGCAGTTACTCTTCCTTCGCTGGAAACACCATATATTTT.

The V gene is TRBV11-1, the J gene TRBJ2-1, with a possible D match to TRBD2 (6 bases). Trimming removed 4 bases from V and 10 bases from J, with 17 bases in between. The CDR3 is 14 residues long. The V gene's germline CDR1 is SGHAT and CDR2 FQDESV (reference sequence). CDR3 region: CASSSILGSWEQFF. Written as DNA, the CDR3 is TGTGCCAGCAGCTCCATTCTCGGGAGTTGGGAGCAGTTCTTC.

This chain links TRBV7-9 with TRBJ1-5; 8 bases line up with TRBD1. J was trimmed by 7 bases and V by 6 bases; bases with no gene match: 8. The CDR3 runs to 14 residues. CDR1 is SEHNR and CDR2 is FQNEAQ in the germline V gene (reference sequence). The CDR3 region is CASREWTGRQPQHF. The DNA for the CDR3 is TGTGCCAGCAGGGAATGGACAGGGCGGCAGCCCCAGCATTTT.

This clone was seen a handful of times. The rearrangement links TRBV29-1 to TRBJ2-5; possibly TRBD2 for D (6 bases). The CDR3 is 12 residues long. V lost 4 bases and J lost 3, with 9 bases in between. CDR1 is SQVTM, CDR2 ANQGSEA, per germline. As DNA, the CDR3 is TGCAGCGTTGCTGGAGGGGAAGAGACCCAGTACTTC. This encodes CSVAGGEETQYF.

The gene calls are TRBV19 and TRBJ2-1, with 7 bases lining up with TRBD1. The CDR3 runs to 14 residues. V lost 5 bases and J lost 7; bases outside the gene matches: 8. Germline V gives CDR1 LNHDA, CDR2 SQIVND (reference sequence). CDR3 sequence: CASSLGQKRNEQFF. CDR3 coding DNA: TGTGCCAGTAGTTTGGGACAGAAACGGAATGAGCAGTTCTTC.

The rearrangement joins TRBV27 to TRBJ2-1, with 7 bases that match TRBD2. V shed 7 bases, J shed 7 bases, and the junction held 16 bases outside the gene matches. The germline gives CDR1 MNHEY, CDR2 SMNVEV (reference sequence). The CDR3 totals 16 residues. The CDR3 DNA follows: TGTGCCAGCAAAAGCCGGCGGACCCTCGGGGGGAATGAGCAGTTCTTC. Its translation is CASKSRRTLGGNEQFF.

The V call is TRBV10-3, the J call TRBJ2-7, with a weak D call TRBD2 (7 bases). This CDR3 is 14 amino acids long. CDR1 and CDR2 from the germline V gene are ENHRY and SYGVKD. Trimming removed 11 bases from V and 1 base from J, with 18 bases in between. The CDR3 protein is CASRLSGTSYEQYF. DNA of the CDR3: TGTGCCTCTCGACTAAGCGGGACATCCTACGAGCAGTACTTC.

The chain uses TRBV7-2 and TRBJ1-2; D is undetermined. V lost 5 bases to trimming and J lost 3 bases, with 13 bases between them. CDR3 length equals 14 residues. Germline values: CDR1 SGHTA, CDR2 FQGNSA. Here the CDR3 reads CASSPPRGYYGYTF. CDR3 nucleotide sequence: TGTGCCAGCAGCCCCCCACGAGGATACTATGGCTACACCTTC. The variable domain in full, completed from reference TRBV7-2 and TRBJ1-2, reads GAGVSQSPSNKVTEKGKDVELRCDPISGHTALYWYRQSLGQGLEFLIYFQGNSAPDKSGLPSDRFSAERTGGSVSTLTIQRTQQEDSAVYLCASSPPRGYYGYTFGSGTRLTVV.

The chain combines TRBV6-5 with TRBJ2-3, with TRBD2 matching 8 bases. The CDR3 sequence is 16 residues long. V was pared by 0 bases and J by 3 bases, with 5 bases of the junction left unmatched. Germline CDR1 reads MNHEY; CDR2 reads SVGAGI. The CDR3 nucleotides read TGTGCCAGCAGTTACTCCGGGACTAGTAAAACAGATACGCAGTATTTT. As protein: CASSYSGTSKTDTQYF.

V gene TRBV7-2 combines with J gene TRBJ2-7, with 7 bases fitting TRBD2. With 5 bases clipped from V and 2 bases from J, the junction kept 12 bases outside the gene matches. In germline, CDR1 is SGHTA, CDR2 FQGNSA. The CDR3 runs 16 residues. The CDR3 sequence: CASSQASGRTPYEQYF. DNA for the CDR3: TGTGCCAGCAGCCAAGCTAGCGGCCGGACCCCCTACGAGCAGTACTTC.

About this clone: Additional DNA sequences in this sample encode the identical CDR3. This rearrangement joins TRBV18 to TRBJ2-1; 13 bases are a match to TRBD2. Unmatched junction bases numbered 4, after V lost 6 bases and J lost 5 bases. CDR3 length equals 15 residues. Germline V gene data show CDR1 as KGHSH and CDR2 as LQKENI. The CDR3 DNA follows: TGTGCCAGCTCTCCGGGACTAGCGGGAAACAATGAGCAGTTCTTC. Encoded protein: CASSPGLAGNNEQFF.

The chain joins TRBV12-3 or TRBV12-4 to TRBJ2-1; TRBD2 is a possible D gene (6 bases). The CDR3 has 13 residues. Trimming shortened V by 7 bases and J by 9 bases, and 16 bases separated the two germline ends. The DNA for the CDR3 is TGTGCCAGCATCAGATTTTTGGGAGGTGAGCAGTTCTTC. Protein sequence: CASIRFLGGEQFF.

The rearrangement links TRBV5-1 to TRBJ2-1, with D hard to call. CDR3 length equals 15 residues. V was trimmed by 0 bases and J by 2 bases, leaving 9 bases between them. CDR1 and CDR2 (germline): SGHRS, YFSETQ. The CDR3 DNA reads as TGCGCCAGCAGCTTGGCGTCGGTCACCTACAATGAGCAGTTCTTC. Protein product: CASSLASVTYNEQFF.

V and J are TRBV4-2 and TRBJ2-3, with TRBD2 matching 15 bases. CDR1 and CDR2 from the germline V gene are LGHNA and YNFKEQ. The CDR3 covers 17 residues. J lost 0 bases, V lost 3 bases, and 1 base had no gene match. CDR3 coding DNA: TGTGCCAGCAGCCAGGGACTAGCGGGGGGAAGCACAGATACGCAGTATTTT. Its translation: CASSQGLAGGSTDTQYF.

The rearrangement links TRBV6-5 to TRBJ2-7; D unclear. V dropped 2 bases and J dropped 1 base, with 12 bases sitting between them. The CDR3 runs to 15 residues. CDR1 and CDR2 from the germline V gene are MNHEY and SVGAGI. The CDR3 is CASSYRQAPSYEQYF. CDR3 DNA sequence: TGTGCCAGCAGTTACCGCCAGGCGCCTTCCTACGAGCAGTACTTC.

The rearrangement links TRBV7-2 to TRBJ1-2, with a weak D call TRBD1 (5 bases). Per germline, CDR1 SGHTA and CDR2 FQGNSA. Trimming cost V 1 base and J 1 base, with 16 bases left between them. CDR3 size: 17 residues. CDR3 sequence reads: CASSLVVTVKINYGYTF. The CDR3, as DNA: TGTGCCAGCAGCTTAGTGGTGACAGTTAAAATTAACTATGGCTACACCTTC. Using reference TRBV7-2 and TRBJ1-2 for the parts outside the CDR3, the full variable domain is GAGVSQSPSNKVTEKGKDVELRCDPISGHTALYWYRQSLGQGLEFLIYFQGNSAPDKSGLPSDRFSAERTGGSVSTLTIQRTQQEDSAVYLCASSLVVTVKINYGYTFGSGTRLTVV.

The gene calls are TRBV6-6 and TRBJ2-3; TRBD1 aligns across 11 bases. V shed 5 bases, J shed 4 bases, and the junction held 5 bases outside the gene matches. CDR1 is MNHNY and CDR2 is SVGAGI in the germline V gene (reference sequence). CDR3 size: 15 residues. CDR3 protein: CASSLRTGGADTQYF. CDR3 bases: TGTGCCAGCAGTCTTAGGACAGGGGGCGCAGATACGCAGTATTTT.

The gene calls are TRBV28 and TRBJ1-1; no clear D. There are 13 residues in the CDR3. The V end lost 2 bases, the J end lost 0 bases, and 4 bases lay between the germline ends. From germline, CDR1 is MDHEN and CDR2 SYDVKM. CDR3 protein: CASSLSLNTEAFF. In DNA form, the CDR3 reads TGTGCCAGCAGTTTAAGCCTGAACACTGAAGCTTTCTTT.

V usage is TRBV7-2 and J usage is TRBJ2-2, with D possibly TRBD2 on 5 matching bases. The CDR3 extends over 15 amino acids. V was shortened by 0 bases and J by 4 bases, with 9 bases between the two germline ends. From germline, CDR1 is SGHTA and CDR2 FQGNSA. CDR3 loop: CASSLAVGATGELFF. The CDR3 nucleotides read TGTGCCAGCAGCTTAGCGGTGGGAGCCACCGGGGAGCTGTTTTTT.

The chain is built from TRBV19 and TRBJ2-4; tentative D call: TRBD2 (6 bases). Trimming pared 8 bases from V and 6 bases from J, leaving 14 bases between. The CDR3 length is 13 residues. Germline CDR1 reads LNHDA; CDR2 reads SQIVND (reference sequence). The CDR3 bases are TGTGCCAGTGATCCCGGGACTCGAAACATTCAGTACTTC. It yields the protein CASDPGTRNIQYF.

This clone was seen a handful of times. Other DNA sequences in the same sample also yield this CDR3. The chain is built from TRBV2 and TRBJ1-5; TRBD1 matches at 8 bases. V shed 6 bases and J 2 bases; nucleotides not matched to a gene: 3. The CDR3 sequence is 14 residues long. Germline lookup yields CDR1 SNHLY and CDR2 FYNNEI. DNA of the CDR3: TGTGCCAGCAGCGGGACAGGAGGCAATCAGCCCCAGCATTTT. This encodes CASSGTGGNQPQHF. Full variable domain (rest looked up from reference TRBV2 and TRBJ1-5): EPEVTQTPSHQVTQMGQEVILRCVPISNHLYFYWYRQILGQKVEFLVSFYNNEISEKSEIFDDQFSVERPDGSNFTLKIRSTKLEDSAMYFCASSGTGGNQPQHFGDGTRLSIL.

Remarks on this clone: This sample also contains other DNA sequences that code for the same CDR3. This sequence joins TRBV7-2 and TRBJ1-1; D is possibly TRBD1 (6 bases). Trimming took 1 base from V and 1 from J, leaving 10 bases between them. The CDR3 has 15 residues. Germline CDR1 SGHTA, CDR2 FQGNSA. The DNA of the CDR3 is TGTGCCAGCAGCTTAGTAGGGGGAAAGAACACTGAAGCTTTCTTT. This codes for CASSLVGGKNTEAFF.

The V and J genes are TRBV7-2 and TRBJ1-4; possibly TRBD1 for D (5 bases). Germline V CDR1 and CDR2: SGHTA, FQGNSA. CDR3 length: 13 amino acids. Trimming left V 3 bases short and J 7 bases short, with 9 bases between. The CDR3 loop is CASSFSGSEKLFF. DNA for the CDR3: TGTGCCAGCAGCTTCTCAGGGTCTGAAAAACTGTTTTTT.

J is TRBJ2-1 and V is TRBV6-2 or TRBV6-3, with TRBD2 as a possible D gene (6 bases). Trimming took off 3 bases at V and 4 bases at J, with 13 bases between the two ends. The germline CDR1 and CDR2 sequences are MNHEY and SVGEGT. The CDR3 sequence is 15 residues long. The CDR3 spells CASSYVGGVYNEQFF. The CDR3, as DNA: TGTGCCAGCAGTTATGTGGGAGGAGTATACAATGAGCAGTTCTTC.

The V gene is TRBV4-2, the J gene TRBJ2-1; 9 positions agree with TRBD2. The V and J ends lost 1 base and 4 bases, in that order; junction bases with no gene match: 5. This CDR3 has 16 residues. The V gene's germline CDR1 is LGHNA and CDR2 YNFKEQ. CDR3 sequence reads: CASSQVGSGGYNEQFF. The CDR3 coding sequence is TGTGCCAGCAGCCAAGTGGGTAGCGGGGGTTACAATGAGCAGTTCTTC.

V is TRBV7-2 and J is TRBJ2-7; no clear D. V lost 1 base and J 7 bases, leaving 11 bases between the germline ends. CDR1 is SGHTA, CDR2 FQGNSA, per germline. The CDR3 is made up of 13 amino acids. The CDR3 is CASSLGPRREQYF. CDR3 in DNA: TGTGCCAGCAGCTTAGGACCACGCAGGGAGCAGTACTTC.